Presented here are 30 T cell receptor beta chains from one specimen sequenced in a study of blood T cell repertoires in COVID-19. Here immunoSEQ multiplex PCR was the method, and the copy in TCRdb shows in-frame clones only, minus some. The table shows around 58,000 clones, with about four fifths occurring only once. The source material was PBMCs or T cells enriched from blood (not recorded which). The receptor set was obtained from a woman between 40 and 50 years old with acute COVID-19.

This clone was picked up a small number of times. The chain employs TRBV6-1 and TRBJ2-7, with D perhaps matching TRBD2 (6 bases). CDR1 and CDR2 from the germline V gene are MNHNS and SASEGT. Between the trimmed V and J ends, which lost 0 bases and 2 bases, there was a span of 11 bases. CDR3 length equals 15 residues. CDR3 loop: CASSEAFGSAYEQYV. DNA for the CDR3: TGTGCCAGCAGTGAAGCCTTCGGGAGCGCCTACGAGCAGTACGTC.

The chain is built from TRBV5-1 and TRBJ2-2; perhaps TRBD2 as D (6 bases). Trimming removed 4 bases at V and 2 bases at J, with 18 bases between. Germline V CDR1 and CDR2: SGHRS, YFSETQ. The CDR3 consists of 17 residues. The CDR3 coding sequence is TGCGCCAGCAGCCCCCGCTTCAGCGGGCACAACACCGGGGAGCTGTTTTTT. It yields the protein CASSPRFSGHNTGELFF. The full variable domain, rest sourced from reference TRBV5-1 and TRBJ2-2, is KAGVTQTPRYLIKTRGQQVTLSCSPISGHRSVSWYQQTPGQGLQFLFEYFSETQRNKGNFPGRFSGRQFSNSRSEMNVSTLELGDSALYLCASSPRFSGHNTGELFFGEGSRLTVL.

The chain recombines TRBV19 with TRBJ1-5, with a tentative D call TRBD1 (5 bases). Germline V gene lookup returns CDR1 LNHDA and CDR2 SQIVND (reference sequence). This CDR3 has 15 amino acids. V gave up 5 bases and J gave up 0 bases, with 11 bases separating them. As DNA, the CDR3 is TGTGCCAGTAGTCAACCAGGGTATAGCAATCAGCCCCAGCATTTT. Its protein is CASSQPGYSNQPQHF.

V is TRBV5-1 and J is TRBJ1-1; TRBD1 agrees at 7 bases. The V and J ends lost 7 bases and 1 base, in that order; junction bases with no gene match: 10. CDR1 is SGHRS and CDR2 is YFSETQ in the germline V gene. The length of the CDR3 is 15 residues. CDR3 protein: CASSGSGQSNTEAFF. The CDR3 region has the DNA TGCGCCAGCTCCGGGTCGGGACAGTCGAACACTGAAGCTTTCTTT.

The V gene is TRBV28, the J gene TRBJ1-2; 7 bases agree with TRBD1. Per the germline V gene, CDR1 is MDHEN and CDR2 is SYDVKM. The CDR3 consists of 12 residues. After removal of 4 bases from V and 6 bases from J, the junction contained 2 bases not matched to a gene. CDR3 loop: CASSSRGNGYTF. The CDR3 region has the DNA TGTGCCAGCAGTTCCAGGGGGAATGGCTACACCTTC.

V gene TRBV11-2 combines with J gene TRBJ2-3; TRBD2 aligns across 10 bases. This CDR3 has 17 residues. Per the germline V gene, CDR1 is SGHAT and CDR2 is FQNNGV. With 1 base clipped from V and 2 bases from J, the junction kept 6 bases outside the gene matches. The DNA for the CDR3 is TGTGCCAGCAGCTTAGTAGCGGGAGGTACCCTCACAGATACGCAGTATTTT. Translating gives CASSLVAGGTLTDTQYF.

V and J are TRBV10-3 and TRBJ2-1, with 8 bases matching TRBD2. J gave up 8 bases and V 7 bases, and 7 bases lay outside the gene matches. Germline V gene lookup returns CDR1 ENHRY and CDR2 SYGVKD. The CDR3 sequence is 13 residues long. CDR3 sequence reads: CAITRGGNYEQFF. Written as DNA, the CDR3 is TGTGCCATCACACGGGGGGGGAACTATGAGCAGTTCTTC.

This clone was counted only a few times. CDR3 DNA: TGCAGCACCAACCCAGGGGGCACTGAAGCTTTCTTT. Protein: CSTNPGGTEAFF. The V call is TRBV29-1, the J call TRBJ1-1; 7 nucleotides match TRBD1. This CDR3 has 12 residues. The J segment lost 4 bases and the V segment lost 8 bases, leaving 7 bases of the junction unmatched. Germline lookup yields CDR1 SQVTM and CDR2 ANQGSEA. The entire variable domain, with the rest obtained from reference TRBV29-1 and TRBJ1-1, is as follows: SAVISQKPSRDICQRGTSLTIQCQVDSQVTMMFWYRQQPGQSLTLIATANQGSEATYESGFVIDKFPISRPNLTFSTLTVSNMSPEDSSIYLCSTNPGGTEAFFGQGTRLTVV.

The rearrangement joins TRBV10-1 to TRBJ2-2; a weak D match, TRBD1 (5 bases). This CDR3 region has 14 residues. In germline, CDR1 is WNHNN, CDR2 SYGVQD (reference sequence). Between the trimmed V and J ends, which lost 4 bases and 0 bases, there was a span of 6 bases. The CDR3 region is CASSGQTNTGELFF. The CDR3 DNA reads TGCGCCAGCAGTGGACAGACGAACACCGGGGAGCTGTTTTTT.

V gene TRBV6-1 combines with J gene TRBJ2-5; TRBD2 aligns across 8 bases. This CDR3 spans 14 amino acids. V shed 3 bases, J shed 4 bases, and the junction held 4 bases outside the gene matches. Germline-derived CDR1 and CDR2 are MNHNS and SASEGT. CDR3 in amino acids: CASSESGSPETQYF. The CDR3 DNA reads TGTGCCAGCAGTGAGAGCGGGAGCCCAGAGACCCAGTACTTC.

The genes are TRBV3-1 (or the pseudogene TRBV3-2) and TRBJ2-3; D gene unclear. V gave up 6 bases and J gave up 6 bases, with 7 bases separating them. CDR3 length equals 11 residues. The V gene's germline CDR1 is LGHDT and CDR2 YNNKEL (reference sequence). This CDR3 is CASRRTDTQYF. The CDR3 DNA follows: TGTGCCAGCAGGAGAACGGATACGCAGTATTTT.

The chain carries TRBV4-1 and TRBJ2-1; 7 bases line up with TRBD2. The CDR3 sequence is 14 residues long. Germline lookup yields CDR1 MGHRA and CDR2 YSYEKL. V was pared by 5 bases and J by 3 bases, with 4 bases of the junction left unmatched. In DNA, the CDR3 is TGCGCCAGCAGCTCGCTAGCGGACTACAATGAGCAGTTCTTC. Protein sequence: CASSSLADYNEQFF.

This clone has just one count. The CDR3 DNA sequence: TGTGCCAGCAGTTACTCCAGGGAGGCGGAAAAACTGTTTTTT. It yields the protein CASSYSREAEKLFF. The V call is TRBV6-6, the J call TRBJ1-4; a possible D gene is TRBD1 (5 bases). V was trimmed by 0 bases and J by 8 bases, leaving 10 bases between them. Germline V gene sequence: CDR1 MNHNY, CDR2 SVGAGI (reference sequence). The CDR3 has 14 amino acids.

The rearrangement uses TRBV7-2 and TRBJ1-2; D possibly corresponds to TRBD1 (5 bases). Per the germline V gene, CDR1 is SGHTA and CDR2 is FQGNSA. The CDR3 runs 13 residues. Trimming pared 5 bases from V and 11 bases from J, leaving 18 bases between. This CDR3 reads CASSPRMSGLYTF. The CDR3 DNA reads as TGTGCCAGCAGCCCGCGGATGTCAGGGTTATACACCTTC.

The chain joins TRBV28 to TRBJ2-5, with D possibly being TRBD2 (6 bases). CDR1 and CDR2 from the germline V gene are MDHEN and SYDVKM. The V end lost 1 base, the J end lost 5 bases, and 11 bases lay between the germline ends. The CDR3 loop spans 14 amino acids. This CDR3 is CASSLYGGGETQYF. CDR3 nucleotide sequence: TGTGCCAGCAGTTTATACGGGGGTGGGGAGACCCAGTACTTC.

This sequence joins TRBV9 and TRBJ2-3; 15 nucleotides agree with TRBD2. The V gene's germline CDR1 is SGDLS and CDR2 YYNGEE. The ends lost 4 bases at V and 0 bases at J; junction bases unmatched: 6. The CDR3 extends over 18 amino acids. Here the CDR3 DNA reads TGTGCCAGCAGCATAGGGACTAGCGGGAGGACGAGCACAGATACGCAGTATTTT. This codes for CASSIGTSGRTSTDTQYF.

The V and J genes are TRBV9 and TRBJ2-3, with 8 positions matching TRBD2. Unmatched junction bases numbered 3, after V lost 0 bases and J lost 0 bases. The CDR3 covers 16 residues. Germline assignment: CDR1 SGDLS and CDR2 YYNGEE. The CDR3 coding sequence is TGTGCCAGCAGCGTAGTGGCTAGCGGGAGCACAGATACGCAGTATTTT. Its protein is CASSVVASGSTDTQYF.

This clone appeared once. This sequence joins TRBV6-4 and TRBJ1-1; 8 bases line up with TRBD1. This CDR3 contains 13 residues. Germline CDR1 and CDR2: MRHNA and SNTAGT. Trimming took 10 bases from V and 2 from J; bases not matched to a gene: 6. In DNA form, the CDR3 reads TGTGCCACGGAGACAGGGGCTAACACTGAAGCTTTCTTT. It codes for CATETGANTEAFF.

The chain couples TRBV16 to TRBJ1-6; a possible D gene is TRBD1 (5 bases). Germline values: CDR1 KGHSY, CDR2 FQNENV. The CDR3 loop spans 16 amino acids. Trimming took 0 bases from V and 9 from J, leaving 15 bases between them. The CDR3 loop is CASSQSGVRARSPLHF. In DNA, the CDR3 is TGTGCCAGCAGCCAATCTGGTGTCAGGGCACGTTCACCCCTCCACTTT.

This clone was counted between two and nine times. The CDR3 bases are TGCGCCAGCAGCCCCGGGACTGACGCGATTCCGTGGCAGTTCTTC. Translating it yields CASSPGTDAIPWQFF. The chain combines TRBV5-1 with TRBJ2-1; the D gene is possibly TRBD2 (6 bases). Germline V gives CDR1 SGHRS, CDR2 YFSETQ. The CDR3 contains 15 residues. The V and J ends lost 4 bases and 12 bases respectively, with 23 bases between them.

The chain links TRBV5-5 to TRBJ2-5, with 7 bases matching TRBD1. Per germline, CDR1 SGHKS and CDR2 YYEKEE (reference sequence). Trimming took 4 bases from V and 4 from J; bases not matched to a gene: 10. The CDR3 is 15 amino acids. Here the CDR3 reads CASSPLWTGPETQYF. The DNA of the CDR3 is TGTGCCAGCAGCCCCCTTTGGACAGGCCCAGAGACCCAGTACTTC.

The chain is built from TRBV3-1 (or the pseudogene TRBV3-2) and TRBJ2-7; TRBD2 aligns across 11 bases. This CDR3 comprises 13 residues. V lost 1 base and J lost 9; bases outside the gene matches: 2. Germline CDR1 LGHDT, CDR2 YNNKEL (reference sequence). CDR3 in DNA: TGTGCCAGCAGCCAAGTAGCGGGGGGGCCGCAGTACGTC. As protein: CASSQVAGGPQYV.

The chain combines TRBV5-1 with TRBJ2-7; maybe TRBD2 (5 bases). The CDR3 contains 12 residues. Deletions cut 3 bases from V and 12 bases from J, with 16 bases between. Germline loops: CDR1 SGHRS, CDR2 YFSETQ. The CDR3 region is CASSSERGIRYF. For the CDR3, the DNA is TGCGCCAGCAGCTCAGAAAGAGGGATTCGGTACTTC.

This sequence joins TRBV11-2 and TRBJ2-3, with D perhaps TRBD1 (5 bases). Trimming took off 1 base at V and 0 bases at J, with 11 bases between the two ends. The germline gives CDR1 SGHAT, CDR2 FQNNGV. The CDR3 has 16 residues. The CDR3 bases are TGTGCCAGCAGCTTAGGTGGGCCAGGGAGCACAGATACGCAGTATTTT. Protein sequence: CASSLGGPGSTDTQYF.

The CDR3 here is CASSLGLGPNEKLFF. Here the CDR3 DNA reads TGTGCCAGCAGTTTGGGCCTGGGGCCTAATGAAAAACTGTTTTTT. This chain links TRBV28 with TRBJ1-4, with D perhaps matching TRBD1 (5 bases). The CDR3 covers 15 residues. Germline lookup yields CDR1 MDHEN and CDR2 SYDVKM. Trimming removed 3 bases at V and 3 bases at J, with 11 bases between.

V and J are TRBV3-1 (or the pseudogene TRBV3-2) and TRBJ1-3; a weak D match, TRBD1 (6 bases). Looked up from germline, CDR1 is LGHDT and CDR2 is YNNKEL (reference sequence). The CDR3 extends over 16 amino acids. Trimming took 8 bases from V and 0 from J, leaving 17 bases between them. CDR3 amino acids: CASAQTGQSSGNTIYF. The DNA for the CDR3 is TGTGCCAGCGCCCAAACAGGGCAGAGCTCTGGAAACACCATATATTTT.

The chain recombines TRBV10-1 with TRBJ2-7, with 7 bases that match TRBD2. Germline V gene data show CDR1 as WNHNN and CDR2 as SYGVQD (reference sequence). The junction had 6 bases not matched to a gene; V was cut back by 1 base and J by 0 bases. The CDR3 totals 16 residues. CDR3 bases: TGCGCCAGCAGTGAGTATGCGCGGGAGAGCTCCTACGAGCAGTACTTC. This encodes CASSEYARESSYEQYF.

J is TRBJ2-3 and V is TRBV2; D is undetermined. V lost 2 bases, J lost 2 bases, and 11 bases lay in between. Germline V gene lookup returns CDR1 SNHLY and CDR2 FYNNEI. The CDR3 length is 15 residues. CDR3 in amino acids: CASSEWPRLTDTQYF. CDR3 DNA sequence: TGTGCCAGCAGTGAATGGCCGAGACTCACAGATACGCAGTATTTT.

This chain connects TRBV3-1 (or the pseudogene TRBV3-2) to TRBJ2-2, with TRBD1 matching 8 bases. Per the germline V gene, CDR1 is LGHDT and CDR2 is YNNKEL (reference sequence). This CDR3 region has 18 residues. V dropped 1 base and J dropped 4; count of bases not matched to a gene: 11. The CDR3 DNA follows: TGTGCCAGCAGCCAAGGTACCAGGGGGCAGGGAGGCACCGGGGAGCTGTTTTTT. Translated: CASSQGTRGQGGTGELFF.

The table lists this clone with a few counts. The chain joins TRBV5-6 to TRBJ1-5; maybe TRBD1 (6 bases). V lost 4 bases and J 10 bases, leaving 12 bases between the germline ends. The CDR3 is 12 residues long. Germline V gene sequence: CDR1 SGHDT, CDR2 YYEEEE. The CDR3 DNA sequence: TGTGCCAGCAGCAGGGGGGGCGGTCCCCAGCATTTT. Its translation: CASSRGGGPQHF.